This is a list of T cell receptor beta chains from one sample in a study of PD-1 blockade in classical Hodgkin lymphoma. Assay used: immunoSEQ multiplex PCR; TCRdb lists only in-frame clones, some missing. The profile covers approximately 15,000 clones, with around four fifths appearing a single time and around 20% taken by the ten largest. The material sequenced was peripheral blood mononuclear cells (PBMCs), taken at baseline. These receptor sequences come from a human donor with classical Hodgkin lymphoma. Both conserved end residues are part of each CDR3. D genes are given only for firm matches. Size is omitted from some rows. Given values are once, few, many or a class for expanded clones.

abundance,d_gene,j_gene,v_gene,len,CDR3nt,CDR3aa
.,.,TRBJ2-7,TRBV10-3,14,TGTGCCATCAGGCAGGACTCGGCGCTGGGAGAGCAGTACTTC,CAIRQDSALGEQYF
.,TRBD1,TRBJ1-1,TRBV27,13,TGTGCCAGCAGTGTGACTAAGGGGGCGCCGGCTTTCTTT,CASSVTKGAPAFF
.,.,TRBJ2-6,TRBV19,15,TGTGCCAGTAGTCCCAACAGGGCTGGGGCCAACGTCCTGACTTTC,CASSPNRAGANVLTF
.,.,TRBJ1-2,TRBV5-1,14,TGCGCCAGCAGCTTTTACAGGACTAACTATGGCTACACCTTC,CASSFYRTNYGYTF
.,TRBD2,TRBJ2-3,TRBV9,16,TGTGCCAGCAGCCGGGAGGCGGGGTTGAGTACAGATACGCAGTATTTT,CASSREAGLSTDTQYF
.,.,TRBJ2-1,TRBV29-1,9,TGCAGCGACCGGGATGAGCAGTTCTTC,CSDRDEQFF
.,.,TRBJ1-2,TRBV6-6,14,TGTGCCAGCAGTTTACAGTCACCTAACTATGGCTACACCTTC,CASSLQSPNYGYTF
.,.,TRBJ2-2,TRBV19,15,TGTGCCAGTAGTATACGGGCGCGGAACACCGGGGAGCTGTTTTTT,CASSIRARNTGELFF
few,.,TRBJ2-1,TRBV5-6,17,TGTGCCAGCAGCGCAGCTACACCAGTACCTACCTACAATGAGCAGTTCTTC,CASSAATPVPTYNEQFF
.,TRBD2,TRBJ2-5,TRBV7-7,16,TGTGCCAGCAGCTTAGGAACGGGGGGGCCCGGGGAGACCCAGTACTTC,CASSLGTGGPGETQYF
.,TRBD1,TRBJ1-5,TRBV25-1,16,TGTGCCAGCAGTGGTCCCGGGACAGGGGTCAATCAGCCCCAGCATTTT,CASSGPGTGVNQPQHF
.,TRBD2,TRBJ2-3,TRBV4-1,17,TGCGCCAGCAGCCAACCGCGACTAGCGGGGGCAAAAGATACGCAGTATTTT,CASSQPRLAGAKDTQYF
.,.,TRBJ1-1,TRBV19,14,TGTGCCAGTAGTATAGGGCCCGAGTACACTGAAGCTTTCTTT,CASSIGPEYTEAFF
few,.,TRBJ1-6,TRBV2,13,TGTGCCAGAAGAGGACGGGATAATTCACCCCTCCACTTT,CARRGRDNSPLHF
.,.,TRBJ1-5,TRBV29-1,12,TGCAGCGTTGGGGCCCCAAATCAGCCCCAGCATTTT,CSVGAPNQPQHF
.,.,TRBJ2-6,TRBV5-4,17,TGTGCCAGCAGCGGGCAGGAGGGGGCCTCTGGGGCCAACGTCCTGACTTTC,CASSGQEGASGANVLTF
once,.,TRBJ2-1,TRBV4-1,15,TGCGCCAGCAGCCAAGATATGTACCAGGCGGATGAGCAGTTCTTC,CASSQDMYQADEQFF
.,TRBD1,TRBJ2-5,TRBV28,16,TGTGCCAGCAGCCTGGGACAGGGTGATGACCAAGAGACCCAGTACTTC,CASSLGQGDDQETQYF
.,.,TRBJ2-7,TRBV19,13,TGTGCCACTCACGGCAGGGATAAATTCGAGCAGTACTTC,CATHGRDKFEQYF
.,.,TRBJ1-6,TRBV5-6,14,TGTGCCAGCAGCCCCGGACTGACTAATTCACCCCTCCACTTT,CASSPGLTNSPLHF
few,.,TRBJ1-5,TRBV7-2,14,TGTGCCAGCAGCCCGGGACATAAGGATCAGCCCCAGCATTTT,CASSPGHKDQPQHF
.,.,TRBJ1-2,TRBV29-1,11,TGCAGCGTTGGGGGCGCGTATGGCTACACCTTC,CSVGGAYGYTF
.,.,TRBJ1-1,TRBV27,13,TGTGCCAGCAGTCGGTTACGGTACACTGAAGCTTTCTTT,CASSRLRYTEAFF
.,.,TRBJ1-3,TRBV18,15,TGTGCCAGCTCACCACAGGCTTACTCTGGAAACACCATATATTTT,CASSPQAYSGNTIYF
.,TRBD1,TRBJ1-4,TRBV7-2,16,TGTGCCAGCAGCCCCCGACAGGGCGGGTATAATGAAAAACTGTTTTTT,CASSPRQGGYNEKLFF
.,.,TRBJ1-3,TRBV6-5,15,TGTGCCAGTTCCAGGGTGAGGGTTTTAGGAAACACCATATATTTT,CASSRVRVLGNTIYF
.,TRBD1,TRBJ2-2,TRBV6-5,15,TGTGCCAGCAGGGAGGGACAGGTTAACACCGGGGAGCTGTTTTTT,CASREGQVNTGELFF
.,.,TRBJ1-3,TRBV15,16,TGTGCCACCAGCAGAGATAGCAGGGTTGCTGGAAACACCATATATTTT,CATSRDSRVAGNTIYF
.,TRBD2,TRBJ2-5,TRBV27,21,TGTGCCAGCAGTTTAATCCCTAAGGGGGGACTAGCGGGGGGCTCCCAAGAGACCCAGTACTTC,CASSLIPKGGLAGGSQETQYF
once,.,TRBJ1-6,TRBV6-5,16,TGTGCCAGCAGTTACTCGTCGGGGATAAGTAATTCACCCCTCCACTTT,CASSYSSGISNSPLHF
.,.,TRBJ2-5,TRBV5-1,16,TGCGCCAGCAGCTTGGCCGGGTGGGGGGCCCAAGAGACCCAGTACTTC,CASSLAGWGAQETQYF